Described below is a single T cell receptor beta chain sequence and its context. Only in-frame clones appear in the TCRdb table, and some are missing; sequencing was by immunoSEQ multiplex PCR. The sample has around 68,000 clones; approximately 86% are singletons. The data were taken from a study of OX40 agonist ivuxolimab in advanced cancers. The length of the CDR3 is 15 residues. CDR1 and CDR2 from the germline V gene are LNHDA and SQIVND (reference sequence). The junction had 7 bases not matched to a gene; V was cut back by 5 bases and J by 6 bases. The V gene is TRBV19, the J gene TRBJ2-2, with TRBD2 matching over 9 bases. The input for sequencing was CD4+ or CD8+ T cells sorted from blood, taken in a trial of the OX40 agonist ivuxolimab. The TCR originated in an adult with an advanced solid tumor such as melanoma, head and neck, liver or kidney cancer. The CDR3 here is CASSELAGVPGELFF. DNA of the CDR3: TGTGCCAGTAGTGAATTAGCGGGAGTTCCCGGGGAGCTGTTTTTT.